This TCR beta chain was profiled in a study of siplizumab effects on memory and regulatory T cells. Libraries were prepared by immunoSEQ multiplex PCR; TCRdb keeps only in-frame clonotypes and omits some of them. Found here are over 100,000 clones, roughly nine tenths of them singletons; the top ten hold 0.65% to 0.9%. This CDR3 is built from 12 residues. CDR1 and CDR2 (germline): SGHVS, FQNEAQ. The V and J ends lost 7 bases and 7 bases respectively, with 11 bases between them. The gene calls are TRBV7-8 and TRBJ1-5; the D is unclear. This sequence originates from a human donor in good health. The sequencing sample was made of Tregs sorted from blood. The CDR3 region has the DNA TGTGCCAGCACCGATATGGACCAGCCCCAGCATTTT. This encodes CASTDMDQPQHF.